Each of the 8 T cell receptor beta chains below was sequenced from the same sample in a study of long-term antiretroviral therapy in people with HIV. Version v3.0 of the immunoSEQ assay was performed at survey level. The data were produced by immunoSEQ multiplex PCR, yet TCRdb's version contains in-frame clones alone and is incomplete. The data contain roughly 13,000 clones, 65% to 85% of them singletons. The sample consisted of unsorted PBMCs, taken 1.3 years after starting antiretroviral therapy. The receptors derive from a young woman with HIV.

This chain joins TRBV2 and TRBJ2-5; D may correspond to TRBD1 or TRBD2 (5 bases each). Deletions cut 7 bases from V and 4 bases from J, with 10 bases between. Germline values: CDR1 SNHLY, CDR2 FYNNEI. The CDR3 runs to 12 residues. In DNA, the CDR3 is TGTGCCAGCAAACTCGGGACAGAGACCCAGTACTTC. Residues: CASKLGTETQYF.

The V call is TRBV27, the J call TRBJ1-2; TRBD1 might be the D (5 bases). Per germline, CDR1 MNHEY and CDR2 SMNVEV (reference sequence). The CDR3 is 16 residues long. V lost 6 bases to trimming and J lost 4 bases, with 21 bases between them. The chain's CDR3 is CASSPVPGTMRYGYTF. The CDR3 DNA is TGTGCCAGCAGCCCCGTCCCAGGGACGATGCGCTATGGCTACACCTTC.

The chain carries TRBV28 and TRBJ2-7; D not resolved. Trimming stripped 7 bases from V and 0 bases from J, with 19 bases between. Germline assignment: CDR1 MDHEN and CDR2 SYDVKM. This CDR3 has 16 amino acids. The CDR3 nucleotides read TGTGCCAGCACCTACGACGGCTCCGCTCTCTCCTACGAGCAGTACTTC. Residues: CASTYDGSALSYEQYF.

The chain has TRBV6-5 and TRBJ1-1; TRBD1 aligns across 8 bases. CDR3 length: 14 amino acids. Trimming removed 5 bases from V and 1 base from J; junction bases left unmatched: 3. Germline V CDR1 and CDR2: MNHEY, SVGAGI. CDR3 sequence reads: CASSIGQGNTEAFF. CDR3 bases: TGTGCCAGCAGTATCGGACAGGGGAACACTGAAGCTTTCTTT.

The rearrangement joins TRBV27 to TRBJ1-6; D is uncertain. This CDR3 region has 12 residues. Trimming removed 7 bases at V and 9 bases at J, with 10 bases between. The V gene's germline CDR1 is MNHEY and CDR2 SMNVEV (reference sequence). The CDR3: CASTDQSSPLHF. The CDR3, as DNA: TGTGCCAGCACCGATCAGTCTTCACCCCTCCACTTT.

V is TRBV4-3 and J is TRBJ2-2; D is unclear. The CDR3 runs to 16 residues. V shed 0 bases and J shed 0 bases, with 8 bases lying between them. Germline CDR1 LGHNA, CDR2 YSLEER. CDR3 nucleotides: TGCGCCAGCAGCCAAGAGAGCACGGCGAACACCGGGGAGCTGTTTTTT. The encoded protein is CASSQESTANTGELFF.

The CDR3 DNA reads as TGCAGCGGTTCTAGCACAGATACGCAGTATTTT. Translation: CSGSSTDTQYF. The chain uses TRBV29-1 and TRBJ2-3; D not resolved. Germline CDR1 is SQVTM and CDR2 is ANQGSEA. The CDR3 is made up of 11 amino acids. Trimming removed 7 bases from V and 0 bases from J, with 5 bases in between.

The chain carries TRBV5-6 and TRBJ2-1, with TRBD2 matching 14 bases. Unmatched junction bases numbered 1, after V lost 1 base and J lost 7 bases. The CDR3 length is 15 residues. Germline lookup yields CDR1 SGHDT and CDR2 YYEEEE. The CDR3 DNA is TGTGCCAGCAGCTTGAGGACTAGCGGGGGGAATGAGCAGTTCTTC. Its protein product is CASSLRTSGGNEQFF. Drawing the rest from reference TRBV5-6 and TRBJ2-1, the complete variable domain is DAGVTQSPTHLIKTRGQQVTLRCSPKSGHDTVSWYQQALGQGPQFIFQYYEEEERQRGNFPDRFSGHQFPNYSSELNVNALLLGDSALYLCASSLRTSGGNEQFFGPGTRLTVL.